Listed here are 7 T cell receptor beta chains from one sample, sequenced in a study of glioma-infiltrating T cells after dendritic cell vaccination. Clones were read by immunoSEQ multiplex PCR, and TCRdb kept only the in-frame ones, dropping some. The data show roughly 52,000 clones, with approximately 83% seen just once and approximately 10% held by the top ten. The material was blood, obtained before dendritic cell vaccination. These receptors originate from a human donor with glioblastoma.

V and J are TRBV19 and TRBJ2-2, with 8 bases aligning to TRBD1. Germline assignment: CDR1 LNHDA and CDR2 SQIVND (reference sequence). There are 12 residues in the CDR3. Losses at the gene ends were 10 bases for V and 5 bases for J; bases not matched to a gene: 3. CDR3 nucleotides: TGTGCCACCCACAGGGGGACCGGGGAGCTGTTTTTT. Translation: CATHRGTGELFF.

In this sample, this clone turned up a few times. This sequence joins TRBV5-1 and TRBJ2-4; 12 positions agree with TRBD1. The CDR3 is made up of 17 amino acids. The germline V gene has CDR1 SGHRS and CDR2 YFSETQ. V shed 2 bases, J shed 5 bases, and the junction held 8 bases outside the gene matches. CDR3 loop: CASSLGRGQGAQNIQYF. CDR3 sequence (DNA): TGCGCCAGCAGCTTAGGGAGGGGACAGGGGGCTCAAAACATTCAGTACTTC.

The gene calls are TRBV19 and TRBJ2-5; D is perhaps TRBD1 (6 bases). V was clipped by 2 bases and J by 1 base, with 11 bases between them. Germline V lookup: CDR1 LNHDA, CDR2 SQIVND (reference sequence). The CDR3 consists of 15 residues. In nucleotides, the CDR3 is TGTGCCAGTAGTATACAGGCAGGGGCCCAAGAGACCCAGTACTTC. Protein sequence: CASSIQAGAQETQYF.

The V and J genes are TRBV11-3 and TRBJ2-5, with 11 bases lining up with TRBD2. Unmatched junction bases numbered 8, after V lost 6 bases and J lost 5 bases. CDR3 length: 15 amino acids. In germline, CDR1 is SGHNT, CDR2 YENEEA. The CDR3 region has the DNA TGTGCCAGCAGTTCTAGCGGGGGGCTCTGGGAGACCCAGTACTTC. Translating gives CASSSSGGLWETQYF.

This chain links TRBV11-3 with TRBJ2-7; weak D call: TRBD1 (5 bases). Trimming stripped 7 bases from V and 2 bases from J, with 12 bases between. Per the germline V gene, CDR1 is SGHNT and CDR2 is YENEEA. CDR3 length: 13 amino acids. The CDR3 region is CASNPGYTYEQYF. The DNA for the CDR3 is TGTGCCAGCAACCCAGGGTATACCTACGAGCAGTACTTC.

The V and J genes are TRBV2 and TRBJ1-1; D is perhaps TRBD1 (6 bases). Germline V gene lookup returns CDR1 SNHLY and CDR2 FYNNEI. V dropped 9 bases and J dropped 0 bases, with 11 bases sitting between them. The CDR3 sequence is 13 residues long. CDR3 sequence reads: CARDQGMNTEAFF. The CDR3 region has the DNA TGTGCCAGAGACCAGGGGATGAACACTGAAGCTTTCTTT.

The rearrangement uses TRBV9 and TRBJ2-2; possible D gene TRBD1, 6 bases. Per germline, CDR1 SGDLS and CDR2 YYNGEE. The CDR3 is 16 residues long. V dropped 4 bases and J dropped 4 bases, with 17 bases sitting between them. CDR3 nucleotides: TGTGCCAGCAGCCCAACTTTAGGGACATTCACCGGGGAGCTGTTTTTT. Amino acids: CASSPTLGTFTGELFF.